The clone carrying this T cell receptor (beta chain) was observed a handful of times. Its antigen remains unknown. Unique-molecular-identifier-tagged TCR beta cDNA libraries were used. TCRdb called the PCR reads again in MiXCR, with one record for every CDR3 protein. The table lists hundreds of thousands of distinct CDR3 sequences, 30% of them singletons, with around 0.56% in the top ten. This entry belongs to a study of post-analysis software for immune sequencing data. Study outcomes and limitations: Elevated frequency relative to controls characterized several TRBV segments in patients, TRBV5-6, TRBV5-1 and TRBV20-1 among them.

V was cut by 11 bases and J by 0 bases, with 9 bases left in between. The CDR3 runs 12 residues. In germline, CDR1 is SNHLY, CDR2 FYNNEI. The chain is built from TRBV2 and TRBJ2-3; either TRBD1 or TRBD2 may fit D (5 bases each). The receptor's source is a girl under 18 with multiple sclerosis. Sequenced material: blood. This CDR3 reads CALEGSTDTQYF. Here the CDR3 DNA reads TGTGCCCTTGAGGGGAGCACAGATACGCAGTATTTT.